Listed below are T cell receptor beta chains from one sample, sequenced in a study of tumor-infiltrating lymphocytes in oesophageal squamous cell carcinoma. TCRdb passed the PCR reads through MiXCR, listing each CDR3 protein once. The sample lists roughly 21,000 distinct CDR3 sequences; approximately 38% were seen once. The sample comprised esophageal tumor tissue. The receptors shown here come from a male donor with esophageal squamous cell carcinoma. Both conserved end residues are part of each CDR3. A D gene is named only where the DNA matches it firmly. Rows give clone size only sometimes, using once, few, many, or a class for an expanded clone.

d_gene	len	v_gene	abundance	j_gene	CDR3aa	CDR3nt
TRBD2	15	TRBV7-6	.	TRBJ2-2	CASSASGMITGELFF	TGTGCCAGCAGCGCTAGCGGGATGATCACCGGGGAGCTGTTTTTT
TRBD2	20	TRBV24-1	.	TRBJ2-4	CATSELLGSGSSQAYNEQYF	TGTGCCACCAGTGAGCTGTTGGGTAGCGGGAGCAGCCAGGCCTACAATGAGCAGTACTTC
TRBD2	15	TRBV6-5	.	TRBJ2-5	CASSEISGGAKEQYF	TGTGCCAGCAGTGAAATTAGCGGGGGGGCAAAGGAGCAGTACTTC
TRBD2	16	TRBV7-3	.	TRBJ2-1	CASSPQIAGLYNEQFF	TGTGCCAGCAGCCCTCAAATAGCGGGACTTTACAATGAGCAGTTCTTC
TRBD2	16	TRBV7-2	many	TRBJ2-1	CASSLGRTSGYNEQFF	TGTGCCAGCAGCTTAGGCAGGACTAGCGGATACAATGAGCAGTTCTTC
.	11	TRBV12-3/TRBV12-4	many	TRBJ2-7	CASTRGGEQYF	TGTGCCAGCACCAGGGGTGGCGAGCAGTACTTC
.	13	TRBV12-3/TRBV12-4	.	TRBJ1-2	CASSSGRSHGYTF	TGTGCCAGCAGTTCGGGTCGGTCGCATGGCTACACCTTC
TRBD1	16	TRBV10-2	many	TRBJ1-3	CASRRTGVDSGNTIYF	TGCGCCAGCAGGCGAACAGGGGTCGACTCTGGAAACACCATATATTTT
TRBD2	17	TRBV9	.	TRBJ2-3	CASSVPRTSGRTDTQYF	TGTGCCAGCAGCGTTCCCCGGACTAGCGGACGCACAGATACGCAGTATTTT
.	14	TRBV7-8	few	TRBJ2-1	CASSIGSLGDEQFF	TGTGCCAGCAGCATAGGATCGCTTGGGGATGAGCAGTTCTTC
.	15	TRBV6-6	few	TRBJ2-1	CATRVLLGGAGEQFF	TGTGCTACAAGGGTTTTATTAGGGGGGGCAGGTGAGCAGTTCTTC
TRBD2	17	TRBV14	once	TRBJ2-3	CASSQDVASGRTDTQYF	TGTGCCAGCAGCCAAGATGTAGCTAGCGGGAGGACAGATACGCAGTATTTT
.	12	TRBV18	.	TRBJ2-7	CASSPTGSEQYF	TGTGCCAGCTCACCCACAGGAAGCGAGCAGTACTTC
.	19	TRBV23-1	.	TRBJ2-3	CASSRGQWNSLSSTDTQYF	TGCGCCAGCAGCCGGGGACAATGGAACTCCCTATCGAGCACAGATACGCAGTATTTT
.	13	TRBV7-2	.	TRBJ2-7	CASSLRPEWEQYF	TGTGCCAGCAGCTTACGGCCTGAATGGGAGCAGTACTTC
.	13	TRBV6-1	many	TRBJ2-3	CASRGHNTDTQYF	TGTGCCAGCAGGGGACATAACACAGATACGCAGTATTTT
.	14	TRBV6-1	many	TRBJ1-1	CASSEEGHTRGAFF	TGTGCCAGCAGTGAAGAGGGCCACACCCGGGGGGCTTTCTTT
.	12	TRBV11-1	many	TRBJ2-7	CASSLDFDEQYF	TGTGCCAGCAGCTTAGATTTCGACGAGCAGTACTTC
TRBD1	15	TRBV7-3	many	TRBJ2-7	CASSLNWGQGNEQYF	TGTGCCAGCAGCTTAAACTGGGGACAGGGAAACGAGCAGTACTTC
.	14	TRBV5-1	.	TRBJ2-5	CASSLAGVQETQYF	TGCGCCAGCAGCTTGGCAGGGGTCCAAGAGACCCAGTACTTC
.	15	TRBV28	medium-sized	TRBJ1-2	CASSLGSQGWYGYTF	TGTGCCAGCAGTTTAGGGTCACAGGGATGGTATGGCTACACCTTC
TRBD2	16	TRBV7-6	.	TRBJ2-1	CASSWPGLETYNEQFF	TGTGCCAGCAGCTGGCCGGGACTAGAGACATACAATGAGCAGTTCTTC
TRBD1	14	TRBV6-1	many	TRBJ1-4	CASSPDRGREKLFF	TGTGCCAGCAGTCCCGACAGGGGGCGTGAAAAACTGTTTTTT
.	16	TRBV6-1	many	TRBJ2-6	CASSRTSSPGANVLTF	TGTGCCAGCAGCCGAACTAGTTCCCCTGGGGCCAACGTCCTGACTTTC
.	17	TRBV5-5	.	TRBJ2-1	CASSFSPADKEINEQFF	TGTGCCAGCAGCTTCAGTCCCGCCGACAAGGAAATCAATGAGCAGTTCTTC
TRBD2	18	TRBV7-2	.	TRBJ2-7	CASSDPTSGGLTIYEQYF	TGTGCCAGCTCAGACCCGACTAGCGGGGGTCTCACGATTTACGAGCAGTACTTC
.	14	TRBV7-2	.	TRBJ2-5	CASSLMLDYNEQYF	TGTGCCAGCAGCCTTATGCTAGACTACAATGAGCAGTACTTC
.	15	TRBV7-3	.	TRBJ2-7	CASSRQGGGNYEQYF	TGTGCCAGCAGCCGGCAGGGAGGAGGGAACTACGAGCAGTACTTC
TRBD1	14	TRBV2	few	TRBJ2-7	CASRVGQGAYEQYF	TGTGCCAGCAGAGTTGGACAGGGGGCCTACGAGCAGTACTTC
TRBD1	13	TRBV10-1	many	TRBJ2-1	CASSAGGGDEQFF	TGCGCCAGCAGTGCAGGGGGCGGGGATGAGCAGTTCTTC
.	14	TRBV4-3	few	TRBJ1-1	CASSPPWGYHEAFF	TGCGCCAGCAGCCCCCCGTGGGGGTATCATGAAGCTTTCTTT
.	16	TRBV14	.	TRBJ1-2	CASSQILYSRRRGYTF	TGTGCCAGCAGCCAAATCCTCTACAGCCGGAGGAGAGGCTACACCTTC
.	13	TRBV5-1	many	TRBJ2-3	CASSLVPADTQYF	TGCGCCAGCAGCTTGGTCCCAGCAGATACGCAGTATTTT
.	14	TRBV2	few	TRBJ2-1	CASSDWSSYNEQFF	TGTGCCAGCAGTGACTGGAGCTCCTACAATGAGCAGTTCTTC
.	14	TRBV27	many	TRBJ1-3	CASRTASSGNTIYF	TGTGCCAGCAGGACTGCCAGCTCTGGAAACACCATATATTTT
.	12	TRBV7-2	.	TRBJ2-3	CASSLGDNTQYF	TGTGCCAGCAGCTTAGGCGACAATACGCAGTATTTT
TRBD2	13	TRBV5-8	few	TRBJ2-5	CASSSRTSNEQYF	TGTGCCAGCAGCTCCCGGACTAGCAATGAGCAGTACTTC